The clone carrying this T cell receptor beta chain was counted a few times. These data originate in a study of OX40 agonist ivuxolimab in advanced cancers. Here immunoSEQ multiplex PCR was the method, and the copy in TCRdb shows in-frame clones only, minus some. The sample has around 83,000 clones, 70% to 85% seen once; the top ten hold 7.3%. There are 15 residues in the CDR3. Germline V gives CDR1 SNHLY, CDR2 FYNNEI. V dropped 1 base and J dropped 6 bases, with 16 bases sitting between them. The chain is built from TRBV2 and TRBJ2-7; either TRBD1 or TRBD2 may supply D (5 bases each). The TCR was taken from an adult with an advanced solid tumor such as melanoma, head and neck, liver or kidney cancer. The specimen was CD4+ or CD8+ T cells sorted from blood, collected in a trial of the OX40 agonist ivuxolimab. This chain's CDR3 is CASSEVQGLGGEQYF. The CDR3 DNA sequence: TGTGCCAGCAGTGAAGTCCAGGGCCTCGGAGGCGAGCAGTACTTC.